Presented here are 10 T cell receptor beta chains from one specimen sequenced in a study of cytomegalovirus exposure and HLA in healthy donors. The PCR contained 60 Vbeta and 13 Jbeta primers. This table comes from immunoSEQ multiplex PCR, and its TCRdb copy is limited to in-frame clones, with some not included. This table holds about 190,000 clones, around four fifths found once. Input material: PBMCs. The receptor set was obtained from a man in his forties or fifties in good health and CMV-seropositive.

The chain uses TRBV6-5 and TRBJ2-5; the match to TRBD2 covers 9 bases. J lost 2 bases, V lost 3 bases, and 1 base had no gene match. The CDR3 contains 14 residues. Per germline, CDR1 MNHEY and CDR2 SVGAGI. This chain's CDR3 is CASSYSGGQETQYF. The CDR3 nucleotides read TGTGCCAGCAGTTATAGCGGGGGTCAAGAGACCCAGTACTTC.

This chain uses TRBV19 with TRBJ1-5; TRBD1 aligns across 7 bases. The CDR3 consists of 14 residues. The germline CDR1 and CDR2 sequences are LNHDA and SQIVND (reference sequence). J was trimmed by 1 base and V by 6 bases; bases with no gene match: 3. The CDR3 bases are TGTGCCAGTAGCAAGACAGGGAGCAATCAGCCCCAGCATTTT. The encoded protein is CASSKTGSNQPQHF.

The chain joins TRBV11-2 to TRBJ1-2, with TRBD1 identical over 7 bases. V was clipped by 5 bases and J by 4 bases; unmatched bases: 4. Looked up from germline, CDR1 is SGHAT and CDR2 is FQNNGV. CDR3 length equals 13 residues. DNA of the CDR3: TGTGCCAGCAGCCCCGGGACAGCCTATGGCTACACCTTC. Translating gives CASSPGTAYGYTF.

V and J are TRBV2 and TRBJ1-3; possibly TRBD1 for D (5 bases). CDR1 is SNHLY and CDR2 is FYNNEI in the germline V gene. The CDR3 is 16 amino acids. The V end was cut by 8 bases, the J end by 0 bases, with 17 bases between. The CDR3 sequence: CASLDPTAFSGNTIYF. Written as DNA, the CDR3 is TGTGCCAGCCTGGACCCGACAGCCTTCTCTGGAAACACCATATATTTT.

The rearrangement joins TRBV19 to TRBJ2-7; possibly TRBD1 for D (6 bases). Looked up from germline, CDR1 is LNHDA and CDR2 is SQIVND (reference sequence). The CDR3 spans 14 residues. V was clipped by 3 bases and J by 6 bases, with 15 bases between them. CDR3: CASSILNRASEQYF. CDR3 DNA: TGTGCCAGTAGTATTTTGAACAGGGCTTCCGAGCAGTACTTC.

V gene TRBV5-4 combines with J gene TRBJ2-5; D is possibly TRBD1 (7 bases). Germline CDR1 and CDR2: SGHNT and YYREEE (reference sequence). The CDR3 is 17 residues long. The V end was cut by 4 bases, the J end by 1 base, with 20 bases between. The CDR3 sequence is CASSEGAQGGGQETQYF. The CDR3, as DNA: TGTGCCAGCAGCGAGGGGGCACAGGGAGGAGGCCAAGAGACCCAGTACTTC.

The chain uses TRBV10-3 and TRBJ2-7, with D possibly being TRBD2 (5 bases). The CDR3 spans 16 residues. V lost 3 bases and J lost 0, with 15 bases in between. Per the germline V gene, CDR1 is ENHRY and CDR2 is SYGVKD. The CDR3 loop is CAISDPGVRPSYEQYF. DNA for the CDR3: TGTGCCATCAGTGATCCCGGGGTACGACCCTCCTACGAGCAGTACTTC.

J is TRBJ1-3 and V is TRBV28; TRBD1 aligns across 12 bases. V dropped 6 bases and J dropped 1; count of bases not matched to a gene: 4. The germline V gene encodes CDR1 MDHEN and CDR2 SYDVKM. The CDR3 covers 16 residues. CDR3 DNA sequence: TGTGCCAGCAGCGAGGGACAGGGGGCTTCTGGAAACACCATATATTTT. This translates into CASSEGQGASGNTIYF.

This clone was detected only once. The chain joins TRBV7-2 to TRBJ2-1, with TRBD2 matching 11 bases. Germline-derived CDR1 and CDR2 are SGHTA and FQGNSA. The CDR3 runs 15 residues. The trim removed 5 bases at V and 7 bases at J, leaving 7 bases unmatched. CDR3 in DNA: TGTGCCAGCAGCAATAGCGGGAGGGTGGGGAATGAGCAGTTCTTC. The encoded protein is CASSNSGRVGNEQFF.

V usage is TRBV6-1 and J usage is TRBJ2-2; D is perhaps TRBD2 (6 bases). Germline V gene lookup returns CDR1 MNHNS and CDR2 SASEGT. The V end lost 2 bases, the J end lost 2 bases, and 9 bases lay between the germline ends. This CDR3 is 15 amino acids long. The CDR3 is CASSERRGNTGELFF. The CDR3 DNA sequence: TGTGCCAGCAGTGAACGGAGGGGAAACACCGGGGAGCTGTTTTTT.